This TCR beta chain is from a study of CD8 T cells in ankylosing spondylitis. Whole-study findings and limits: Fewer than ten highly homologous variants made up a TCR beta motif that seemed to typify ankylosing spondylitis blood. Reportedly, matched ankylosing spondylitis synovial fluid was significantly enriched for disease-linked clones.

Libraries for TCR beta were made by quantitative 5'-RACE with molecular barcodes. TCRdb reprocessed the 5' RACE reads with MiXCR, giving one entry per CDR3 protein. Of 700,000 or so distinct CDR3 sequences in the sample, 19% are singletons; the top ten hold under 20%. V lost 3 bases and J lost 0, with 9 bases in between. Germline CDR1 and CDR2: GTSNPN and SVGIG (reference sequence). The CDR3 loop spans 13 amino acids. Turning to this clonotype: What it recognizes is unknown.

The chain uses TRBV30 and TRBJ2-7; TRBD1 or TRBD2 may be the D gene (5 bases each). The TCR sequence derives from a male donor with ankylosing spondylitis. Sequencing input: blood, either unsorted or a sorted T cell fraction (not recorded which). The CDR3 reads CAWRDGTSYEQYF. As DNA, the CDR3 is TGTGCCTGGAGGGATGGGACCTCCTACGAGCAGTACTTC. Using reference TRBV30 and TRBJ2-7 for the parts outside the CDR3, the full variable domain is SQTIHQWPATLVQPVGSPLSLECTVEGTSNPNLYWYRQAAGRGLQLLFYSVGIGQISSEVPQNLSASRPQDRQFILSSKKLLLSDSGFYLCAWRDGTSYEQYFGPGTRLTVT.